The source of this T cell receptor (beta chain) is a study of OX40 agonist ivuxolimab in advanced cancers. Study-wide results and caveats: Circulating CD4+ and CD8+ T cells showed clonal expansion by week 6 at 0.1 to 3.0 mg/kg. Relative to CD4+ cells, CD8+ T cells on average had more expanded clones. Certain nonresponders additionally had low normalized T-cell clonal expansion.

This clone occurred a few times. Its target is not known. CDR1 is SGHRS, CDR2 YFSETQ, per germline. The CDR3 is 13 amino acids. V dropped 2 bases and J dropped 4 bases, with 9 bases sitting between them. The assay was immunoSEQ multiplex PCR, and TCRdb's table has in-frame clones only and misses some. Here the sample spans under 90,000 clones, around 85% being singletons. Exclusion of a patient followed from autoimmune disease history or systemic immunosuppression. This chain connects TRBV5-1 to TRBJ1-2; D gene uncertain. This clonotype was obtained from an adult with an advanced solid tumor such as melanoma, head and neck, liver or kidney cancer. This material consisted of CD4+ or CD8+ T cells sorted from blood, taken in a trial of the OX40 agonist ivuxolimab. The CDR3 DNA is TGCGCCAGCAGCTTTGGGGAAATCTATGGCTACACCTTC. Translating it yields CASSFGEIYGYTF.